This T cell receptor beta chain was sequenced for a study of cytomegalovirus exposure and HLA in healthy donors. CDR3 length: 15 amino acids. Germline lookup yields CDR1 SGHNT and CDR2 YENEEA. V lost 5 bases and J lost 3; bases outside the gene matches: 9. Each donor's status was that of a healthy bone marrow donor. On this clone itself: Its antigen is not known.

PCR employed 60 Vbeta and 13 Jbeta primers. Assay: immunoSEQ multiplex PCR; the TCRdb copy retains only in-frame clones and omits some. The sample has 150,000 to 250,000 clones; around 79% are singletons. Notes on the study in general: Later analysis showed TCR association rates varying by HLA locus, highest for DRB1 and lowest for HLA-C. Data from an earlier analysis indicated that most TCR beta V segments were productive either about 90% or about 30% of the time.

The gene calls are TRBV11-3 and TRBJ1-1; TRBD1 matches 7 bases. Sequenced: PBMCs. The clonotype comes from a woman aged 25 to 39 in good health and CMV-seropositive. The CDR3 spells CASSPRQGWYTEAFF. CDR3 DNA sequence: TGTGCCAGCAGCCCGCGACAGGGATGGTACACTGAAGCTTTCTTT.